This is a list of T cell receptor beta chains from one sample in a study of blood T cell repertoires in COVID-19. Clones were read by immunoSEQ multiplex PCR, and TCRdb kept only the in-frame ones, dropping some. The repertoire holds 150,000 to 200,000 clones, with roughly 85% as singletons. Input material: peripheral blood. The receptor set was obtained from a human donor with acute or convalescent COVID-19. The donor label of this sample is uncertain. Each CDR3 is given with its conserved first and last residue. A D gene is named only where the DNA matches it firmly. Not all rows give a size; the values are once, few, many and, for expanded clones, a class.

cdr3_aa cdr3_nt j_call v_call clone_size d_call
CASSDPSGGGNQPQHF TGTGCCAGCAGTGACCCGTCGGGGGGGGGCAATCAGCCCCAGCATTTT TRBJ1-5 TRBV6-1 . .
CASSTRQGRLGYTF TGTGCCAGTAGTACAAGACAGGGTCGTCTGGGCTACACCTTC TRBJ1-2 TRBV19 . TRBD1
CATQREGRTNEQFF TGTGCCACCCAGAGAGAGGGAAGAACGAATGAGCAGTTCTTC TRBJ2-1 TRBV15 . .
CASSYTGGADTQYF TGTGCCAGCAGCTATACGGGTGGAGCGGATACGCAGTATTTT TRBJ2-3 TRBV9 . .
CAWRIAGVTEAFF TGTGCCTGGAGGATCGCGGGGGTCACTGAAGCTTTCTTT TRBJ1-1 TRBV30 . .
CASSGTGKYEKLFF TGTGCCAGCAGTGGGACAGGGAAATATGAAAAACTGTTTTTT TRBJ1-4 TRBV11-2 . TRBD1
CASRFDRGANTEAFF TGTGCCAGCAGATTCGACAGGGGGGCGAACACTGAAGCTTTCTTT TRBJ1-1 TRBV6-5 . TRBD1
CASRTGNNNSPLHF TGTGCCAGCAGGACAGGAAACAATAATTCACCCCTCCACTTT TRBJ1-6 TRBV7-2 . .
CASSFPGLSRDTQYF TGTGCCAGCAGCTTTCCGGGACTGTCTCGGGATACGCAGTATTTT TRBJ2-3 TRBV5-6 once .
CASSPYTTGGAEAFF TGTGCCAGCAGCCCGTATACGACAGGGGGCGCCGAAGCTTTCTTT TRBJ1-1 TRBV27 . TRBD1
CASSLRGQGRYGYTF TGTGCCAGCAGCTTGCGGGGACAGGGTCGGTATGGCTACACCTTC TRBJ1-2 TRBV5-4 . TRBD1
CASSGLGAGGNTIYF TGTGCCAGCAGTGGACTAGGGGCGGGTGGAAACACCATATATTTT TRBJ1-3 TRBV28 . .
CASSLLEPLYGYTF TGTGCCAGCAGTTTATTAGAGCCCCTCTATGGCTACACCTTC TRBJ1-2 TRBV28 . .
CASSPTGGFQNIQYF TGCGCCAGCAGCCCGACGGGCGGGTTCCAAAACATTCAGTACTTC TRBJ2-4 TRBV5-1 . .
CASSPAGTGGTEAFF TGTGCCAGCTCACCGGCCGGGACAGGCGGCACTGAAGCTTTCTTT TRBJ1-1 TRBV18 once TRBD1
CAWSVGGAGNTIYF TGTGCCTGGAGTGTCGGAGGAGCTGGAAACACCATATATTTT TRBJ1-3 TRBV30 . .
CASSNTGGNSPKLFF TGCGCCAGCAGCAACACAGGGGGCAATTCCCCAAAACTGTTTTTT TRBJ1-4 TRBV5-1 . TRBD1
CASLTGNTEAFF TGTGCCAGCCTGACAGGGAACACTGAAGCTTTCTTT TRBJ1-1 TRBV19 . .
CSVHKSINRGKAFF TGCAGCGTTCACAAATCAATTAACAGGGGGAAAGCTTTCTTT TRBJ1-1 TRBV29-1 once TRBD1
CASSSLGLGQGQSEQFF TGTGCCAGCAGTTCATTGGGTTTGGGACAGGGGCAATCTGAGCAGTTCTTC TRBJ2-1 TRBV28 . TRBD1
CASSFQIRQGASGNQPQHF TGTGCCAGCAGTTTCCAGATTCGACAGGGGGCGAGTGGCAATCAGCCCCAGCATTTT TRBJ1-5 TRBV6-2/TRBV6-3 . TRBD1
CASSSGTSSTDTQYF TGTGCCAGCAGTTCCGGGACAAGTAGCACAGATACGCAGTATTTT TRBJ2-3 TRBV7-3 . .
CAWSRAGRVPYEQYF TGTGCCTGGAGTCGGGCCGGGAGGGTTCCCTACGAGCAGTACTTC TRBJ2-7 TRBV30 . TRBD2
CASSLRGQVNTDTQYF TGTGCCAGCAGCTTACGGGGACAGGTAAACACAGATACGCAGTATTTT TRBJ2-3 TRBV11-2 once TRBD1
CATSKGQGAGTDTQYF TGTGCCACCAGCAAGGGACAGGGGGCTGGCACAGATACGCAGTATTTT TRBJ2-3 TRBV15 . TRBD1
CASSEASSREQFF TGTGCCAGCAGTGAAGCAAGTAGCCGCGAGCAGTTCTTC TRBJ2-1 TRBV25-1 . .
CASSRDRGSNYGYTF TGTGCCAGCAGCCGGGACAGGGGGTCCAACTATGGCTACACCTTC TRBJ1-2 TRBV11-2 . TRBD1
CASSPRVTGANVLTF TGTGCCAGCAGTCCGAGGGTTACTGGGGCCAACGTCCTGACTTTC TRBJ2-6 TRBV6-5 . .
CASSAIGTGELQAFF TGTGCCAGTAGTGCGATCGGGACAGGGGAACTTCAAGCTTTCTTT TRBJ1-1 TRBV19 . TRBD1
CASSLGAGRTQYF TGTGCCAGCAGTTTAGGGGCAGGGCGTACGCAGTATTTT TRBJ2-3 TRBV12-3/TRBV12-4 . .
CGALGAESNYGYTF TGTGGCGCACTGGGGGCAGAGAGTAACTATGGCTACACCTTC TRBJ1-2 TRBV2 . .
CASSDVGQGVYGYTF TGTGCCAGCAGTGATGTGGGACAGGGAGTCTATGGCTACACCTTC TRBJ1-2 TRBV6-1 . TRBD1
CAISPGQEFNSPLHF TGTGCCATCAGTCCGGGACAGGAGTTTAATTCACCCCTCCACTTT TRBJ1-6 TRBV10-3 . TRBD1
CASSLDSYGYTF TGTGCCAGCAGCTTGGACAGCTATGGCTACACCTTC TRBJ1-2 TRBV5-6 . .
CASSSGVNEQFF TGTGCCAGCAGTTCGGGGGTGAATGAGCAGTTCTTC TRBJ2-1 TRBV7-2 . .
CASRPPAGELFF TGTGCCAGCAGGCCTCCGGCCGGGGAGCTGTTTTTT TRBJ2-2 TRBV6-5 . .